Given below is one T cell receptor (beta chain) in context. Under the authors' procedure: Amplification from reference gene primers served as the basis for estimated nucleated cell counts. TCRdb's table, derived via immunoSEQ multiplex PCR, lists solely in-frame clones and lacks some. V, J and clone size are those of that table, while D and trimming were read from the DNA. The sample yields roughly 360,000 clones, less than 90% seen once. The sample comes from a study of blood T cell repertoires in COVID-19. Study at large: T cells, B-cell-depleted T cells, or PBMCs supplied cDNA or gDNA.

Trimming removed 7 bases from V and 3 bases from J; junction bases left unmatched: 12. Per germline, CDR1 SQVTM and CDR2 ANQGSEA. The CDR3 consists of 15 residues. This TCR was recovered from a woman between 45 and 60 years old who had recovered from COVID-19. The source material was PBMCs or T cells enriched from blood (not recorded which). V and J are TRBV29-1 and TRBJ2-5, with 9 positions matching TRBD2. Here the CDR3 DNA reads TGCAGCGCCGCGCTTGGAGCGGGGGGCGAAGAGACCCAGTACTTC. It encodes CSAALGAGGEETQYF.